The 18 T cell receptor beta chains reported below all come from one sample, sequenced in a study of cytomegalovirus exposure and HLA in healthy donors. PCR primers comprised 60 Vbeta and 13 Jbeta primers. Assay: immunoSEQ multiplex PCR; the TCRdb copy retains only in-frame clones and omits some. The repertoire holds about 65,000 clones, with more than 75% as singletons. Material for sequencing was PBMCs. All receptors derive from a girl aged 5-17 years in good health and CMV-seropositive.

The V and J genes are TRBV4-1 and TRBJ1-2; no clear D gene. The CDR3 is 15 residues long. Germline CDR1 is MGHRA and CDR2 is YSYEKL. Trimming cost V 1 base and J 0 bases, with 9 bases left between them. This CDR3 is CASSQGTVANYGYTF. The CDR3 bases are TGCGCCAGCAGCCAAGGAACAGTAGCTAACTATGGCTACACCTTC.

The chain has TRBV28 and TRBJ1-1, with no clear D. The V gene lost 3 bases and the J gene lost 1 base, with 6 bases spanning the gap. The CDR3 is 13 amino acids. CDR1 is MDHEN, CDR2 SYDVKM, per germline. For the CDR3, the DNA is TGTGCCAGCAGTTTCGTCGGGAACACTGAAGCTTTCTTT. It specifies CASSFVGNTEAFF.

Only a few counts were recorded for this clone. CDR3 nucleotides: TGCGCCAGCAGCCAAGGACTGAACAGGGAGAAACTGTTTTTT. Translation: CASSQGLNREKLFF. This rearrangement joins TRBV4-3 to TRBJ1-4; D is perhaps TRBD1 (6 bases). Germline values: CDR1 LGHNA, CDR2 YSLEER. The CDR3 is 14 residues long. V was cut by 1 base and J by 11 bases, with 14 bases left in between.

The chain combines TRBV2 with TRBJ2-7; D gene unclear. Trimming cost V 7 bases and J 0 bases, with 22 bases left between them. Germline loops: CDR1 SNHLY, CDR2 FYNNEI. CDR3 length: 17 residues. The CDR3 is CASTPFRVAGSSYEQYF. The CDR3 region has the DNA TGTGCCAGCACCCCGTTTCGAGTGGCAGGTAGCTCCTACGAGCAGTACTTC. Filled out from reference TRBV2 and TRBJ2-7, the complete variable domain reads EPEVTQTPSHQVTQMGQEVILRCVPISNHLYFYWYRQILGQKVEFLVSFYNNEISEKSEIFDDQFSVERPDGSNFTLKIRSTKLEDSAMYFCASTPFRVAGSSYEQYFGPGTRLTVT.

The chain combines TRBV7-9 with TRBJ1-5; D gene unclear. The germline V gene has CDR1 SEHNR and CDR2 FQNEAQ (reference sequence). The CDR3 has 13 residues. Trimming stripped 5 bases from V and 1 base from J, with 6 bases between. CDR3: CASSPQSNQPQHF. CDR3 nucleotides: TGTGCCAGCAGCCCCCAAAGCAATCAGCCCCAGCATTTT.

This chain joins TRBV4-1 and TRBJ2-7; 7 nucleotides match TRBD2. The CDR3 covers 15 residues. The germline V gene encodes CDR1 MGHRA and CDR2 YSYEKL. V shed 0 bases, J shed 2 bases, and the junction held 4 bases outside the gene matches. This chain's CDR3 is CASSQDGGDPYEQYF. CDR3 DNA sequence: TGCGCCAGCAGCCAAGATGGGGGGGACCCCTACGAGCAGTACTTC.

The rearrangement joins TRBV5-1 to TRBJ1-5; 7 bases are a match to TRBD1. The germline V gene has CDR1 SGHRS and CDR2 YFSETQ. The trim removed 0 bases at V and 3 bases at J, leaving 3 bases unmatched. This CDR3 region has 15 residues. CDR3 bases: TGCGCCAGCAGCTTGGGCGACAGGGACAATCAGCCCCAGCATTTT. This translates into CASSLGDRDNQPQHF. Variable domain in full (rest from reference TRBV5-1 and TRBJ1-5): KAGVTQTPRYLIKTRGQQVTLSCSPISGHRSVSWYQQTPGQGLQFLFEYFSETQRNKGNFPGRFSGRQFSNSRSEMNVSTLELGDSALYLCASSLGDRDNQPQHFGDGTRLSIL.

CDR3 bases: TGTGCCAGCAGATCGACAGATACGCAGTATTTT. It translates to CASRSTDTQYF. The chain combines TRBV6-5 with TRBJ2-3; D unresolved. V shed 6 bases and J shed 3 bases, with 4 bases lying between them. CDR3 size: 11 residues. The germline gives CDR1 MNHEY, CDR2 SVGAGI.

The rearrangement links TRBV7-2 to TRBJ2-7; 8 bases are a match to TRBD1. CDR3 length: 14 residues. V lost 1 base and J lost 2; bases outside the gene matches: 1. Germline V lookup: CDR1 SGHTA, CDR2 FQGNSA. The CDR3 DNA sequence: TGTGCCAGCAGCTTAGACAGGGGGGCCTACGAGCAGTACTTC. It is translated as CASSLDRGAYEQYF.

CDR3 bases: TGTGCCAGCAGCTCAGCCCGCGCCTCCTACGAGCAGTACTTC. Amino acids: CASSSARASYEQYF. The chain links TRBV7-9 to TRBJ2-7; D is uncertain. CDR1 SEHNR and CDR2 FQNEAQ come from the germline V gene (reference sequence). Trimming shortened V by 4 bases and J by 0 bases, and 10 bases separated the two germline ends. CDR3 length: 14 residues. Complete variable domain (other parts from reference TRBV7-9 and TRBJ2-7): DTGVSQNPRHKITKRGQNVTFRCDPISEHNRLYWYRQTLGQGPEFLTYFQNEAQLEKSRLLSDRFSAERPKGSFSTLEIQRTEQGDSAMYLCASSSARASYEQYFGPGTRLTVT.

The rearrangement links TRBV6-4 to TRBJ1-1; D call uncertain. Germline lookup yields CDR1 MRHNA and CDR2 SNTAGT. CDR3 length: 14 residues. V lost 6 bases and J lost 1, with 12 bases in between. CDR3: CASSPDGRNTEAFF. The CDR3 DNA sequence: TGTGCCAGCAGCCCGGATGGGAGGAACACTGAAGCTTTCTTT.

The genes are TRBV5-1 and TRBJ2-3; D uncertain. From germline, CDR1 is SGHRS and CDR2 YFSETQ. The CDR3 is 12 residues long. V lost 3 bases, J lost 7 bases, and 9 bases lay in between. This CDR3 reads CASSSSRHTQYF. In nucleotides, the CDR3 is TGCGCCAGCAGCTCCTCCCGTCATACGCAGTATTTT.

V and J are TRBV6-6 and TRBJ2-7; D perhaps matches TRBD1 (7 bases). The V end lost 7 bases, the J end lost 3 bases, and 16 bases lay between the germline ends. Germline CDR1 is MNHNY and CDR2 is SVGAGI (reference sequence). The CDR3 runs to 14 residues. The CDR3 DNA reads TGTGCCAGCACCCTAGACAGGGACTTCTACGAGCAGTACTTC. Amino acid sequence: CASTLDRDFYEQYF.

The V gene is TRBV11-2, the J gene TRBJ2-2; 7 nucleotides line up with TRBD2. This CDR3 spans 13 amino acids. V gave up 4 bases and J gave up 7 bases; unmatched junction bases: 3. The germline gives CDR1 SGHAT, CDR2 FQNNGV. The CDR3 here is CASSSQRGGELFF. The CDR3 region has the DNA TGTGCCAGCAGCTCGCAGCGGGGCGGGGAGCTGTTTTTT.

This sequence joins TRBV10-3 and TRBJ1-1; D is undetermined. Germline values: CDR1 ENHRY, CDR2 SYGVKD. This CDR3 spans 15 amino acids. V was cut by 1 base and J by 1 base, with 10 bases left in between. CDR3: CAISELVAENTEAFF. CDR3 nucleotide sequence: TGTGCCATCAGTGAGTTAGTCGCCGAGAACACTGAAGCTTTCTTT.

The rearrangement uses TRBV28 and TRBJ1-4; 7 nucleotides agree with TRBD1. This CDR3 has 13 amino acids. V dropped 9 bases and J dropped 5; count of bases not matched to a gene: 6. Per the germline V gene, CDR1 is MDHEN and CDR2 is SYDVKM. The CDR3 nucleotides read TGTGCCAGTAGGGACAGTTCCAATGAAAAACTGTTTTTT. Translated: CASRDSSNEKLFF. Variable domain in full (rest from reference TRBV28 and TRBJ1-4): DVKVTQSSRYLVKRTGEKVFLECVQDMDHENMFWYRQDPGLGLRLIYFSYDVKMKEKGDIPEGYSVSREKKERFSLILESASTNQTSMYLCASRDSSNEKLFFGSGTQLSVL.

The chain is built from TRBV29-1 and TRBJ1-1; 8 nucleotides line up with TRBD1. Looked up from germline, CDR1 is SQVTM and CDR2 is ANQGSEA. The length of the CDR3 is 13 residues. J gave up 5 bases and V 1 base, and 3 bases lay outside the gene matches. The CDR3 coding sequence is TGCAGCGTTGAAGGGGGACAGGAGACTGAAGCTTTCTTT. Residues: CSVEGGQETEAFF.

CDR3 DNA: TGTGCCAGCAGCTCCCCAGGGGGAGTCGGGAATGAGCAGTTCTTC. Translating it yields CASSSPGGVGNEQFF. The rearrangement uses TRBV11-3 and TRBJ2-1; 7 bases are a match to TRBD1. The CDR3 is 15 amino acids. V shed 4 bases and J 7 bases; nucleotides not matched to a gene: 10. Germline values: CDR1 SGHNT, CDR2 YENEEA.